Below, 6 T cell receptor beta chains from the same sample are listed, as sequenced in a study of T cells in Graves' hyperthyroidism and ophthalmopathy. The investigators amplified TCR beta CDR3 regions from RNA transcripts. The primer set for the first-round RT-PCR of the TCR CDR3 was HTBI. A single record per CDR3 protein comes from TCRdb applying MiXCR to the multiplex PCR reads. This repertoire shows around 540,000 distinct CDR3 sequences, around 46% found once; its top ten account for about 8.2%. The sequenced sample was peripheral blood or thyroid tissue (not recorded which). These receptors came from a woman aged 18 to 35 with Graves' hyperthyroidism.

This chain connects TRBV16 to TRBJ1-2, with 7 bases fitting TRBD1. V dropped 0 bases and J dropped 1; count of bases not matched to a gene: 5. Looked up from germline, CDR1 is KGHSY and CDR2 is FQNENV. The CDR3 covers 16 residues. CDR3 protein: CASSQSKTGINYGYTF. As DNA, the CDR3 is TGTGCCAGCAGCCAATCGAAGACAGGGATTAACTATGGCTACACCTTC.

The gene calls are TRBV20-1 and TRBJ1-1; D unclear. The CDR3 spans 14 residues. The germline gives CDR1 DFQATT, CDR2 SNEGSKA (reference sequence). Trimming took off 1 base at V and 0 bases at J, with 9 bases between the two ends. The CDR3 spells CSARGSGMNTEAFF. CDR3 DNA sequence: TGCAGTGCTAGAGGGAGTGGGATGAACACTGAAGCTTTCTTT.

Worth noting for this clonotype: A much larger clone differs from this one at a single base, so this may be a read error. The J gene is TRBJ2-6, the V gene TRBV12-3 or TRBV12-4; TRBD1 aligns across 9 bases. The ends lost 8 bases at V and 2 bases at J; junction bases unmatched: 1. The length of the CDR3 is 14 residues. CDR3 bases: TGTGCCAGCGGGGACAGGGCTGGGGCCAACGTCCTGACTTTC. Translation gives CASGDRAGANVLTF.

This clonotype has a handful of counts. In DNA form, the CDR3 reads TGTGCCAGCAGTTCAACAGGGGAAAACTATGGCTACACCTTC. Translation: CASSSTGENYGYTF. This sequence joins TRBV2 and TRBJ1-2; 7 bases align to TRBD1. The trim removed 5 bases at V and 2 bases at J, leaving 5 bases unmatched. There are 14 residues in the CDR3. CDR1 is SNHLY, CDR2 FYNNEI, per germline.

This clonotype was seen only a few times. The chain carries TRBV7-2 and TRBJ2-5; D gene unclear. Trimming took 5 bases from V and 3 from J, leaving 10 bases between them. The CDR3 loop spans 13 amino acids. Germline lookup yields CDR1 SGHTA and CDR2 FQGNSA. CDR3 sequence: CASSQPSEETQYF. In DNA form, the CDR3 reads TGTGCCAGCAGCCAACCAAGTGAAGAGACCCAGTACTTC.

This clonotype was observed a few times. J is TRBJ1-5 and V is TRBV19, with a possible D match to TRBD1 (5 bases). The germline gives CDR1 LNHDA, CDR2 SQIVND (reference sequence). Trimming shortened V by 9 bases and J by 3 bases, and 12 bases separated the two germline ends. The CDR3 totals 13 residues. The CDR3 nucleotides are TGTGCCAGCCAGAGGGGTTCCAATCAGCCCCAGCATTTT. Protein product: CASQRGSNQPQHF.